These 31 T cell receptor beta chains were sequenced from one sample in a study of beta chain features in type 1 diabetes. Expressed TCRB transcripts were sequenced because the isolated RNA had all been reverse transcribed beforehand. Sequenced by immunoSEQ multiplex PCR; TCRdb stores in-frame clones only, minus some. The table has roughly 300,000 clones, roughly 9% seen once. Findings of the study overall: Among patients with Type 1 diabetes, TCRB CDR3s were moderately but significantly shorter in every one of the four CD4+ subsets.

Their specific antigens are unknown. Sequenced input: central memory CD4+ T cells from blood. The source of these receptors is a young man with type 1 diabetes.

This clone was detected only a few times. The chain links TRBV7-9 to TRBJ2-5; TRBD2 aligns across 8 bases. Germline values: CDR1 SEHNR, CDR2 FQNEAQ (reference sequence). The CDR3 spans 14 residues. Trimming removed 8 bases from V and 1 base from J; junction bases left unmatched: 6. Written as DNA, the CDR3 is TGTGCCAGCCGACTCGGGACTAGCCAAGAGACCCAGTACTTC. It specifies CASRLGTSQETQYF.

This clone was seen a handful of times. CDR3 sequence: CASTVEQGAYTIYF. The CDR3 DNA reads TGCGCCAGCACGGTTGAACAGGGGGCATACACCATATATTTT. The rearrangement uses TRBV10-2 and TRBJ1-3; 9 bases line up with TRBD1. Germline lookup yields CDR1 WSHSY and CDR2 SAAADI. The CDR3 totals 14 residues. V lost 7 bases to trimming and J lost 8 bases; unmatched junction nucleotides: 9.

The V and J genes are TRBV7-2 and TRBJ1-1, with 7 positions matching TRBD1. J was trimmed by 1 base and V by 6 bases; bases with no gene match: 5. Looked up from germline, CDR1 is SGHTA and CDR2 is FQGNSA. This CDR3 region has 14 residues. CDR3 in DNA: TGTGCCAGCAGGTCGGGACAGAGGAACACTGAAGCTTTCTTT. This gives the protein CASRSGQRNTEAFF.

This chain connects TRBV7-2 to TRBJ2-7; D might be TRBD1 (6 bases). The CDR3 is 12 amino acids. Looked up from germline, CDR1 is SGHTA and CDR2 is FQGNSA. V lost 5 bases, J lost 12 bases, and 17 bases lay in between. The CDR3 DNA sequence: TGTGCCAGCAGCCCACAACGACAGGAACTGTACTTC. It encodes CASSPQRQELYF.

The chain has TRBV6-5 and TRBJ2-3; D not resolved. This CDR3 spans 14 amino acids. CDR1 is MNHEY and CDR2 is SVGAGI in the germline V gene. Between the trimmed V and J ends, which lost 6 bases and 0 bases, there was a span of 10 bases. DNA of the CDR3: TGTGCCAGCAGAGGCGGACCTAGCACAGATACGCAGTATTTT. This sequence encodes CASRGGPSTDTQYF.

This clone showed up many times. V is TRBV25-1 and J is TRBJ1-3; D unresolved. The CDR3 covers 14 residues. V lost 2 bases, J lost 4 bases, and 9 bases lay in between. Germline assignment: CDR1 MGHDK and CDR2 SYGVNS. The CDR3 sequence: CASSEDGRGNTIYF. The CDR3 bases are TGTGCCAGCAGTGAAGACGGGCGAGGAAACACCATATATTTT. The variable domain in full, with the rest retrieved from reference TRBV25-1 and TRBJ1-3, is EADIYQTPRYLVIGTGKKITLECSQTMGHDKMYWYQQDPGMELHLIHYSYGVNSTEKGDLSSESTVSRIRTEHFPLTLESARPSHTSQYLCASSEDGRGNTIYFGEGSWLTVV.

This clone was detected ten times or more. The chain has TRBV7-2 and TRBJ2-3; D may be TRBD2 (6 bases). This CDR3 spans 15 amino acids. V was cut by 5 bases and J by 4 bases, with 16 bases left in between. Germline V gives CDR1 SGHTA, CDR2 FQGNSA. This chain's CDR3 is CASSHRGNGADTQYF. The DNA for the CDR3 is TGTGCCAGCAGCCATCGGGGGAATGGGGCAGATACGCAGTATTTT.

This chain joins TRBV5-6 and TRBJ2-5, with D hard to call. Per germline, CDR1 SGHDT and CDR2 YYEEEE. The CDR3 runs 12 residues. V dropped 2 bases and J dropped 5 bases, with 7 bases sitting between them. This CDR3 reads CASSFYWETQYF. In DNA form, the CDR3 reads TGTGCCAGCAGCTTTTATTGGGAGACCCAGTACTTC.

The V call is TRBV29-1, the J call TRBJ1-2; a possible D gene is TRBD1 (6 bases). Germline assignment: CDR1 SQVTM and CDR2 ANQGSEA. V was trimmed by 1 base and J by 2 bases, leaving 17 bases between them. There are 16 residues in the CDR3. The CDR3 sequence is CSVEGTERTSNYGYTF. The CDR3 DNA reads TGCAGCGTTGAAGGGACAGAGAGAACAAGCAACTATGGCTACACCTTC.

This clone has a handful of counts. The rearrangement links TRBV18 to TRBJ2-5; 8 bases align to TRBD2. The CDR3 runs 14 residues. The germline V gene encodes CDR1 KGHSH and CDR2 LQKENI. Unmatched junction bases numbered 6, after V lost 4 bases and J lost 5 bases. CDR3 DNA sequence: TGTGCCAGCTCACAGCCGGGACTAGAGGAGACCCAGTACTTC. As protein: CASSQPGLEETQYF.

With respect to this clone: This sample includes further DNA sequences coding for the same CDR3. The genes are TRBV9 and TRBJ1-4; D is uncertain. The CDR3 is 14 amino acids. Trimming took off 3 bases at V and 3 bases at J, with 9 bases between the two ends. Germline CDR1 reads SGDLS; CDR2 reads YYNGEE. In nucleotides, the CDR3 is TGTGCCAGCAGCGGTGGGGTGGCTAATGAAAAACTGTTTTTT. It is translated as CASSGGVANEKLFF.

This clone was seen only a few times. This rearrangement joins TRBV7-2 to TRBJ2-3, with TRBD2 matching over 15 bases. This CDR3 region has 16 residues. After removal of 5 bases from V and 5 bases from J, the junction contained 5 bases not matched to a gene. Germline V gene data show CDR1 as SGHTA and CDR2 as FQGNSA. For the CDR3, the DNA is TGTGCCAGCAGCCTTTGGGGACTAGCGGGGGGAGATACGCAGTATTTT. It encodes CASSLWGLAGGDTQYF. The whole variable domain, remainder taken from reference TRBV7-2 and TRBJ2-3, is GAGVSQSPSNKVTEKGKDVELRCDPISGHTALYWYRQSLGQGLEFLIYFQGNSAPDKSGLPSDRFSAERTGGSVSTLTIQRTQQEDSAVYLCASSLWGLAGGDTQYFGPGTRLTVL.

The CDR3 reads CAWHGNTDTQYF. DNA for the CDR3: TGTGCCTGGCACGGGAATACAGATACGCAGTATTTT. This rearrangement joins TRBV30 to TRBJ2-3, with D perhaps TRBD2 (5 bases). CDR1 and CDR2 (germline): GTSNPN, SVGIG (reference sequence). The CDR3 is 12 residues long. The V end was cut by 5 bases, the J end by 3 bases, with 9 bases between. The full variable domain, in which reference TRBV30 and TRBJ2-3 provide the parts outside the CDR3, is SQTIHQWPATLVQPVGSPLSLECTVEGTSNPNLYWYRQAAGRGLQLLFYSVGIGQISSEVPQNLSASRPQDRQFILSSKKLLLSDSGFYLCAWHGNTDTQYFGPGTRLTVL.

CDR3 in DNA: TGTGCCAGCAGCGTACAGGGGGCAAGCTATAATTCACCCCTCCACTTT. Encoded protein: CASSVQGASYNSPLHF. V usage is TRBV13 and J usage is TRBJ1-6, with TRBD1 matching 9 bases. CDR1 is PRHDT and CDR2 is FYEKMQ in the germline V gene (reference sequence). This CDR3 spans 16 amino acids. V shed 5 bases and J 3 bases; nucleotides not matched to a gene: 5. Together with reference TRBV13 and TRBJ1-6, the CDR3 gives the full variable domain: AAGVIQSPRHLIKEKRETATLKCYPIPRHDTVYWYQQGPGQDPQFLISFYEKMQSDKGSIPDRFSAQQFSDYHSELNMSSLELGDSALYFCASSVQGASYNSPLHFGNGTRLTVT.

This clone was seen repeatedly, ten times or more. This chain uses TRBV19 with TRBJ2-1; TRBD1 aligns across 10 bases. With 7 bases clipped from V and 4 bases from J, the junction kept 4 bases outside the gene matches. The CDR3 length is 14 residues. Per germline, CDR1 LNHDA and CDR2 SQIVND (reference sequence). The CDR3 region is CASMLGQGYNEQFF. The CDR3 bases are TGTGCCAGTATGTTGGGACAGGGGTACAATGAGCAGTTCTTC.

This chain joins TRBV30 and TRBJ1-2; maybe TRBD1 (6 bases). CDR1 GTSNPN and CDR2 SVGIG come from the germline V gene (reference sequence). V was cut by 3 bases and J by 8 bases, with 16 bases left in between. The CDR3 has 13 amino acids. The CDR3 region has the DNA TGTGCCTGGAGCACCGGGGGCGAGAGGGGCTACACCTTC. This gives the protein CAWSTGGERGYTF.

This clone appeared a few times. CDR3 amino acids: CASSPAGDYGYTF. DNA for the CDR3: TGTGCCAGCAGCCCAGCGGGGGACTATGGCTACACCTTC. The rearrangement uses TRBV9 and TRBJ1-2; a possible D gene is TRBD1 (5 bases). Germline V gene data show CDR1 as SGDLS and CDR2 as YYNGEE. The CDR3 is made up of 13 amino acids. Trimming removed 4 bases at V and 3 bases at J, with 10 bases between.

This clone has a handful of counts. The chain recombines TRBV18 with TRBJ2-4; weak D call: TRBD1 (6 bases). V gave up 3 bases and J gave up 6 bases, with 9 bases separating them. The CDR3 consists of 13 residues. Germline loops: CDR1 KGHSH, CDR2 LQKENI. CDR3 amino acids: CASSPLQGNIQYF. The CDR3 DNA is TGTGCCAGCTCACCGCTACAGGGAAACATTCAGTACTTC.

The V gene is TRBV29-1, the J gene TRBJ2-7, with 14 nucleotides matching TRBD2. The CDR3 sequence is 16 residues long. CDR1 and CDR2 from the germline V gene are SQVTM and ANQGSEA. V lost 7 bases to trimming and J lost 5 bases; unmatched junction nucleotides: 13. CDR3 loop: CSAIKGTSGGHDEQYF. The CDR3 nucleotides are TGCAGCGCTATAAAGGGGACTAGCGGGGGTCACGACGAGCAGTACTTC.

The chain is built from TRBV7-9 and TRBJ1-1; 7 bases are shared with TRBD1. In germline, CDR1 is SEHNR, CDR2 FQNEAQ (reference sequence). CDR3 length: 15 amino acids. V trimming: 5 bases; J trimming: 3 bases; junction bases outside the gene matches: 9. CDR3 sequence reads: CASSPRGRGDTEAFF. DNA for the CDR3: TGTGCCAGCAGCCCTAGGGGGCGTGGGGACACTGAAGCTTTCTTT.

A few counts support this clone. The rearrangement uses TRBV28 and TRBJ2-7; 10 bases are a match to TRBD1. The CDR3 sequence is 14 residues long. Germline V gives CDR1 MDHEN, CDR2 SYDVKM. J gave up 0 bases and V 10 bases, and 6 bases lay outside the gene matches. The CDR3 DNA reads as TGTGCCACCACCGGGACAGGGGACTCCTACGAGCAGTACTTC. Protein product: CATTGTGDSYEQYF.

This clone was detected many times. The V gene is TRBV11-2, the J gene TRBJ2-7; 9 bases are a match to TRBD2. CDR3 length: 16 amino acids. CDR1 is SGHAT and CDR2 is FQNNGV in the germline V gene. Trimming took 4 bases from V and 4 from J; bases not matched to a gene: 11. In nucleotides, the CDR3 is TGTGCCAGCAGCTCGGGGCCTAGCGGGGTTGCGTACGAGCAGTACTTC. Its protein is CASSSGPSGVAYEQYF.

The sample holds a few counts of this clone. The V call is TRBV29-1, the J call TRBJ1-1; maybe TRBD1 (6 bases). The CDR3 is 14 residues long. Germline CDR1 SQVTM, CDR2 ANQGSEA. Trimming took off 6 bases at V and 4 bases at J, with 18 bases between the two ends. CDR3 region: CSVGYRDVGTEAFF. CDR3 sequence (DNA): TGCAGCGTGGGGTACAGGGATGTTGGCACTGAAGCTTTCTTT.

The chain couples TRBV5-1 to TRBJ2-2; perhaps TRBD1 as D (5 bases). V was trimmed by 6 bases and J by 6 bases, leaving 15 bases between them. Germline CDR1 SGHRS, CDR2 YFSETQ. The CDR3 runs 14 residues. The CDR3 spells CASTRNRSPGELFF. In DNA form, the CDR3 reads TGCGCCAGCACCAGGAACAGGAGCCCCGGGGAGCTGTTTTTT.

The chain has TRBV28 and TRBJ2-1, with 11 bases identical to TRBD2. The CDR3 is 17 residues long. Germline loops: CDR1 MDHEN, CDR2 SYDVKM. V shed 3 bases, J shed 9 bases, and the junction held 13 bases outside the gene matches. This chain's CDR3 is CASSLPLAGVPWVEQFF. Here the CDR3 DNA reads TGTGCCAGCAGTTTGCCACTAGCGGGGGTGCCTTGGGTTGAGCAGTTCTTC.

This clone was found a few times. The genes are TRBV4-1 and TRBJ1-4; weak D call: TRBD1 (6 bases). This CDR3 region has 16 residues. Germline lookup yields CDR1 MGHRA and CDR2 YSYEKL. Deletions cut 6 bases from V and 7 bases from J, with 21 bases between. The CDR3 DNA follows: TGCGCCAGCAGTCACGAAACAGGGTACGGAATTGAAAAACTGTTTTTT. It codes for CASSHETGYGIEKLFF.

DNA for the CDR3: TGTGCCAGCAGCTTAGAGGGGACGCCTCAGTACTTC. Its translation: CASSLEGTPQYF. The chain combines TRBV7-2 with TRBJ2-5, with D tentatively TRBD1 or TRBD2 (5 bases each). V lost 1 base and J 11 bases, leaving 11 bases between the germline ends. Looked up from germline, CDR1 is SGHTA and CDR2 is FQGNSA. The CDR3 extends over 12 amino acids.

This chain joins TRBV7-9 and TRBJ1-3, with a tentative D call TRBD1 (5 bases). The germline CDR1 and CDR2 sequences are SEHNR and FQNEAQ (reference sequence). V lost 5 bases and J 0 bases, leaving 14 bases between the germline ends. The CDR3 sequence is 16 residues long. The CDR3 spells CASSPGRTVSGNTIYF. CDR3 nucleotides: TGTGCCAGCAGCCCGGGACGGACCGTCTCTGGAAACACCATATATTTT.

This clone has more than one count but fewer than ten. The CDR3 coding sequence is TGTGCCAGTAGTCTGACACTTAACTATGGCTACACCTTC. Encoded protein: CASSLTLNYGYTF. This chain joins TRBV19 and TRBJ1-2; D is undetermined. The CDR3 spans 13 residues. Per the germline V gene, CDR1 is LNHDA and CDR2 is SQIVND (reference sequence). Trimming stripped 5 bases from V and 1 base from J, with 8 bases between.

This clone was found a few times. The chain employs TRBV7-9 and TRBJ2-3; D possibly uses TRBD1 or TRBD2 (6 bases each). The CDR3 spans 15 residues. The V gene's germline CDR1 is SEHNR and CDR2 FQNEAQ (reference sequence). The ends were cut back, 5 bases at V and 3 bases at J, with 15 bases in the middle. The CDR3 reads CASSRGRGTTDTQYF. The CDR3, as DNA: TGTGCCAGCAGCCGAGGACGGGGGACAACAGATACGCAGTATTTT.

The chain employs TRBV2 and TRBJ2-5; 7 bases fit TRBD1. After removal of 4 bases from V and 5 bases from J, the junction contained 7 bases not matched to a gene. CDR1 SNHLY and CDR2 FYNNEI come from the germline V gene. The CDR3 consists of 14 residues. DNA of the CDR3: TGTGCCAGCAGTGGACAGGGTAGGATGGAGACCCAGTACTTC. Amino acid sequence: CASSGQGRMETQYF.